In this sample, the clone carrying this TCR beta chain turned up many times. This sample was included in a study of neurological immune-mediated disorders. cDNA was made by 5'RACE with 10-nucleotide random UMIs. Every sequencing run gave over 200 million TCR-beta sequences, taken from 15-18 subjects. MiXCR, run by TCRdb on the 5' RACE reads, gives a single entry per CDR3 protein. The sample includes more than 70,000 distinct CDR3 sequences, about a tenth of them seen just once. V dropped 4 bases and J dropped 4; count of bases not matched to a gene: 5. The CDR3 is 14 amino acids. Germline assignment: CDR1 SGHTA and CDR2 FQGTGA.

This chain connects TRBV7-3 to TRBJ2-3, with TRBD1 matching 7 bases. The receptor's source is a man aged 35 to 55 in good health. The sample was PBMCs. CDR3 bases: TGTGCCAGCAGCTCATCGACAGGGTCAGATACGCAGTATTTT. Translating it yields CASSSSTGSDTQYF.